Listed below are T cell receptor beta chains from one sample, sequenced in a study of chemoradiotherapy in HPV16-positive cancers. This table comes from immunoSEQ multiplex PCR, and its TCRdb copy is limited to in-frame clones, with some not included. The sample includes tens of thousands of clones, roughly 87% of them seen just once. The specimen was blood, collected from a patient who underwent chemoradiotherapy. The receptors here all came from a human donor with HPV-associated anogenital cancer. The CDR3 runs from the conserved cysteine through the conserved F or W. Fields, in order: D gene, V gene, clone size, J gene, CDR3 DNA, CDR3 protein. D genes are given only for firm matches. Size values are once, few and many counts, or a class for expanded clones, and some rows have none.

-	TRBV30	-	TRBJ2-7	TGTGCCTTTACCGCCCCGCAGTGGGAGCAGTACTTC	CAFTAPQWEQYF
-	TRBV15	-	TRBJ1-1	TGTGCCACCAGCGGTTTACAGGACACTGAAGCTTTCTTT	CATSGLQDTEAFF
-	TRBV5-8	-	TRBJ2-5	TGTGCCAGCACCCACGGTGGGGGGTTAGGGGAGACCCAGTACTTC	CASTHGGGLGETQYF
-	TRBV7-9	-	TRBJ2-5	TGTGCCAGCAGCTCCACCGCGCGGGGACCCGAAGAGACCCAGTACTTC	CASSSTARGPEETQYF
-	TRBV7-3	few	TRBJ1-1	TGTGCCAGCAGCGGGAGGGGAAAAACTGAAGCTTTCTTT	CASSGRGKTEAFF
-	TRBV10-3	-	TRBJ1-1	TGTGCCGTATCAGGGGAGTCGGCTGAAGCTTTCTTT	CAVSGESAEAFF
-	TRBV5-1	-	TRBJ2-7	TGCGCCAGCAGCCCGGACAACTACGAGCAGTACTTC	CASSPDNYEQYF
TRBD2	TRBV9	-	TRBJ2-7	TGTGCCAGCAGCCGGGGGGGCGAAAGCTCCTACGAGCAGTACTTC	CASSRGGESSYEQYF
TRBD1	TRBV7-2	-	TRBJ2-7	TGTGCCAGCAGCTTAGCGACAGGGTACGAGCAGTACTTC	CASSLATGYEQYF
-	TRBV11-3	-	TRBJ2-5	TGTGCCAGCAGCTTGGGGAGGGAGACCCAGTACTTC	CASSLGRETQYF
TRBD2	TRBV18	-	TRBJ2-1	TGTGCCAGCTCACCACTAGCGGGAGGCCATGAGCAGTTCTTC	CASSPLAGGHEQFF
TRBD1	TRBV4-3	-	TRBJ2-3	TGCGCCAGCAGCCAAGGTACAGGGGCAGATACGCAGTATTTT	CASSQGTGADTQYF
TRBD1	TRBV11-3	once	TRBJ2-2	TGTGCCAGCAGCTCTAGGACAGGGCGGTCCGGGGAGCTGTTTTTT	CASSSRTGRSGELFF
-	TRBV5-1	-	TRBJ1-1	TGCGCCAGCAGCGAGGAGGGTGTGATGAACACTGAAGCTTTCTTT	CASSEEGVMNTEAFF
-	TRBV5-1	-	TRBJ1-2	TGCGCCAGCAGCCCTGGACAGTATGGCTACACCTTC	CASSPGQYGYTF
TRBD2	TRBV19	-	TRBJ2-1	TGTGCCAGTAGTATGGGACTAGCGGGAGTTAGCTACAATGAGCAGTTCTTC	CASSMGLAGVSYNEQFF
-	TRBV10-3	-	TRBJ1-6	TGTGCCATCAGTGAGTCGGAACAGACCTCACCCCTCCACTTT	CAISESEQTSPLHF
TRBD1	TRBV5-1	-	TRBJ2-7	TGCGCCAGCAGCTTGGACACAGGGGGGCCCTACGAGCAGTACTTC	CASSLDTGGPYEQYF
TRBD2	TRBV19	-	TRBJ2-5	TGTGCCAGTAGTATCTCTTCGGGGGGGCCTCCTTTGGGCCAAGAGACCCAGTACTTC	CASSISSGGPPLGQETQYF
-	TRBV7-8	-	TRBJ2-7	TGTGCCAGCAGCGCCTCCGCCGGAGGGCCGCACGAGCAGTACTTC	CASSASAGGPHEQYF
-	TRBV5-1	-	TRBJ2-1	TGCGCCAGCGGATTCTACAATGAGCAGTTCTTC	CASGFYNEQFF
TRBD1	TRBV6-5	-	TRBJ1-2	TGTGCCAGCACCTCGGGACAGGGCCCTTCCAAAGGCTACACCTTC	CASTSGQGPSKGYTF
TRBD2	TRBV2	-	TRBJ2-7	TGTGCCAGCAGTCGCCTAGCGGGAGGGCTTGGGTACGAGCAGTACTTC	CASSRLAGGLGYEQYF
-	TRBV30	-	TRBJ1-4	TGTGCCTGGGATGCAACTAATGAAAAACTGTTTTTT	CAWDATNEKLFF
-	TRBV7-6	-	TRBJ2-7	TGTGCCAGCAGCTTGAGCGACAACTACGAGCAGTACTTC	CASSLSDNYEQYF
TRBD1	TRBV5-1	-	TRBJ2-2	TGCGCCAGCAGCTCCGACAGGGGGAACACCGGGGAGCTGTTTTTT	CASSSDRGNTGELFF
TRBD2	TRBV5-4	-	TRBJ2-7	TGTGCCAGCAGCCCAGCGGGAGGGGGCTACGAGCAGTACTTC	CASSPAGGGYEQYF
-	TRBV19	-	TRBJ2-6	TGTGCCAGTAGTATGGGCAGCTCTGGGGCCAACGTCCTGACTTTC	CASSMGSSGANVLTF
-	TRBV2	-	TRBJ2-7	TGTGCCAGCAGTGAAGGGGTGAGACGGGACGTTTCCTACGAGCAGTACTTC	CASSEGVRRDVSYEQYF
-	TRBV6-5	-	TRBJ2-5	TGTGCCTCCGGACAGCTCAGCGGGGAGACCCAGTACTTC	CASGQLSGETQYF
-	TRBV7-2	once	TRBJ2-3	TGTGCCAGCAGCTTATGGGGGGCGACAGATACGCAGTATTTT	CASSLWGATDTQYF
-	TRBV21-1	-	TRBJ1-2	TGTGCCAGCATTCCTCCGGGACGGACTAACTATGGCTACACCTTC	CASIPPGRTNYGYTF
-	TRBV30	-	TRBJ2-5	TGTGCCTGGAGTTCCGGTTGGGAGCAGTACTTC	CAWSSGWEQYF
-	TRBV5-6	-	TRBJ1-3	TGTGCCAGCAGCTCCGATCTGGGCTCTGGAAACACCATATATTTT	CASSSDLGSGNTIYF
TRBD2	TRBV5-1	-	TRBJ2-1	TGCGCCAGCAGCTTGGGGGCTAGCGGTAGCTCCTACAATGAGCAGTTCTTC	CASSLGASGSSYNEQFF
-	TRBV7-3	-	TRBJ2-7	TGTGCCAGCAGCAAAGGGACTGCCTACGAGCAGTACTTC	CASSKGTAYEQYF
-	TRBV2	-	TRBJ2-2	TGTGCCAGCAGTACTACTAGCACCGGGGAGCTGTTTTTT	CASSTTSTGELFF
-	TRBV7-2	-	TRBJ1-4	TGTGCCAGCAGCTTAGAACAGCAGAATGAAAAACTGTTTTTT	CASSLEQQNEKLFF
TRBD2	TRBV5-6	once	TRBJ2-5	TGTGCCAGCAGCCCCCCATGGGGGCTAGCGGGAGGGCATGAGACCCAGTACTTC	CASSPPWGLAGGHETQYF
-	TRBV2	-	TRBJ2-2	TGTGCCAGCAGTGAAGGTTCCCTTTACACCGGGGAGCTGTTTTTT	CASSEGSLYTGELFF
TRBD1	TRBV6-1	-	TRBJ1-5	TGTGCCAGCAGTGACCTGGACAGGGGGCTGGACCAGCCCCAGCATTTT	CASSDLDRGLDQPQHF
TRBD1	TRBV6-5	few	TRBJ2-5	TGTGCCAGCACCCCCCCAGGGGGCGTAGAGACCCAGTACTTC	CASTPPGGVETQYF
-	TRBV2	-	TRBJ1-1	TGTGCCAGCAGTCCCACCCGACAGACCCTCCAAGCTTTCTTT	CASSPTRQTLQAFF
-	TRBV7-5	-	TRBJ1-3	TGTGTCAGAAGCTCCGATAAGGGGCAGGGAAGCACCATATATTTT	CVRSSDKGQGSTIYF
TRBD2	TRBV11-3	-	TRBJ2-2	TGTGCCAGCAGCTTAGAACTGCTAGCGGGAGGGCCCCGGGAGCTGTTTTTT	CASSLELLAGGPRELFF
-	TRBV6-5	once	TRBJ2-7	TGTGCCAGCAGCGACAGTTACGAGCAGTACTTC	CASSDSYEQYF